A selection of T cell receptor beta chains follows, all from one sample in a study of CD8 T cells in Susac syndrome. TCRdb re-called the immunoSEQ multiplex PCR reads through MiXCR, storing one row per CDR3 protein. The sample carries about 300,000 distinct CDR3 sequences, 70% to 90% recorded once. Material for sequencing was CD8+ T cells from PBMCs. Source of these receptors: a human donor with multiple sclerosis. CDR3s include the opening cysteine and the closing phenylalanine or tryptophan. D genes are given only for firm matches. A row's size may be missing; if present it is once, few, many or a size class.

CDR3aa	CDR3nt	v_gene	d_gene	j_gene	abundance
CSARGLSQEETQYF	TGCAGTGCCAGGGGACTCTCTCAAGAGGAGACCCAGTACTTC	TRBV20-1	-	TRBJ2-5	-
CASSPGGGQDTQYF	TGTGCCAGCAGCCCAGGGGGCGGTCAAGATACGCAGTATTTT	TRBV6-4	TRBD1	TRBJ2-3	-
CASSQDLIGLGTDTQYF	TGCGCCAGCAGCCAAGATCTAATCGGACTAGGGACAGATACGCAGTATTTT	TRBV4-3	TRBD2	TRBJ2-3	-
CASSAPGSSYNEQFF	TGTGCCAGCAGTGCCCCCGGGAGCTCCTACAATGAGCAGTTCTTC	TRBV9	-	TRBJ2-1	-
CATQFIWGGNTEAFF	TGTGCCACCCAGTTTATTTGGGGGGGGAACACTGAAGCTTTCTTT	TRBV27	-	TRBJ1-1	-
CAWSGGGVTSGDYNEQFF	TGTGCCTGGAGTGGAGGGGGGGTCACTAGCGGAGACTACAATGAGCAGTTCTTC	TRBV30	TRBD2	TRBJ2-1	-
CSARLGGAGLSNQPQHF	TGCAGTGCTAGGTTGGGGGGAGCGGGGCTTAGCAATCAGCCCCAGCATTTT	TRBV20-1	-	TRBJ1-5	-
CASKLAGAYEQYF	TGTGCCAGTAAACTAGCGGGGGCGTACGAGCAGTACTTC	TRBV19	TRBD2	TRBJ2-7	-
CASSQEGGELFF	TGTGCCAGCAGCCAAGAGGGCGGGGAGCTGTTTTTT	TRBV3-1	-	TRBJ2-2	-
CASSAHNEKLFF	TGTGCCAGCAGCGCCCATAATGAAAAACTGTTTTTT	TRBV9	-	TRBJ1-4	once
CASSQTRLAGAIEQYF	TGCGCCAGCAGCCAAACCAGACTAGCGGGGGCTATAGAGCAGTACTTC	TRBV4-1	TRBD2	TRBJ2-7	-
CASSLTQTGGAYEQYF	TGTGCCAGCAGTCTGACCCAGACAGGGGGCGCCTACGAGCAGTACTTC	TRBV27	TRBD1	TRBJ2-7	-
CSARGSPAFSGETFTDTQYF	TGCAGTGCTAGAGGTTCTCCGGCCTTTAGCGGGGAGACATTCACAGATACGCAGTATTTT	TRBV20-1	TRBD2	TRBJ2-3	-
CATSRDPLAANTGELFF	TGTGCCACCAGCAGAGATCCACTAGCGGCAAACACCGGGGAGCTGTTTTTT	TRBV15	TRBD2	TRBJ2-2	-
CASSANRLGIQETQYF	TGTGCCAGCAGCGCTAACCGCCTCGGGATCCAAGAGACCCAGTACTTC	TRBV27	-	TRBJ2-5	-
CATSIRRAQETQYF	TGTGCCACCAGCATAAGGAGGGCGCAAGAGACCCAGTACTTC	TRBV15	-	TRBJ2-5	-
CASSPTKAKNIQYF	TGTGCCAGCAGTCCAACAAAGGCCAAAAACATTCAGTACTTC	TRBV6-1	-	TRBJ2-4	-
CASSYSSGTQYF	TGTGCCAGCAGTTACTCCTCCGGGACCCAGTACTTC	TRBV6-2/TRBV6-3	-	TRBJ2-5	-
CASAALSQNIQYF	TGTGCCAGCGCCGCCTTGTCCCAAAACATTCAGTACTTC	TRBV7-9	-	TRBJ2-4	-
CAISAPGQPEETQYF	TGTGCCATCAGTGCCCCGGGACAGCCAGAAGAGACCCAGTACTTC	TRBV10-3	TRBD1	TRBJ2-5	-
CASSQLLAFTGELFF	TGTGCCAGCAGCCAATTACTAGCTTTCACCGGGGAGCTGTTTTTT	TRBV4-2	-	TRBJ2-2	-
CASSYDTAGGFNEQFF	TGTGCCAGCAGTTACGACACCGCGGGAGGATTCAATGAGCAGTTCTTC	TRBV6-2/TRBV6-3	TRBD2	TRBJ2-1	-
CSAGLAGRNTGELFF	TGCAGTGCTGGACTAGCGGGAAGGAACACCGGGGAGCTGTTTTTT	TRBV20-1	TRBD2	TRBJ2-2	-
CSATDGAYEQYF	TGCAGTGCCACCGACGGAGCCTACGAGCAGTACTTC	TRBV20-1	-	TRBJ2-7	-
CASSLSRDSNQPQHF	TGTGCCAGCAGTTTATCGCGGGACAGCAATCAGCCCCAGCATTTT	TRBV27	-	TRBJ1-5	-
CASRTGEGNTEAFF	TGTGCCAGTAGAACGGGGGAGGGGAACACTGAAGCTTTCTTT	TRBV19	-	TRBJ1-1	-
CASSLGGRAYEQYF	TGTGCCAGCAGTTTGGGCGGACGGGCGTACGAGCAGTACTTC	TRBV12-3/TRBV12-4	-	TRBJ2-7	once
CASSVEGFDGELFF	TGTGCCAGCAGCGTAGAGGGATTTGACGGGGAGCTGTTTTTT	TRBV9	-	TRBJ2-2	-
CASSDRETDTQYF	TGTGCCAGCAGTGATCGAGAGACAGATACGCAGTATTTT	TRBV6-4	-	TRBJ2-3	-
CASSPGPGGSYEQYF	TGTGCTAGCAGCCCCGGACCGGGGGGCTCCTACGAGCAGTACTTC	TRBV7-7	TRBD2	TRBJ2-7	-
CSAVLAGGFSEQFF	TGCAGTGCTGTGCTAGCGGGAGGCTTCAGTGAGCAGTTCTTC	TRBV20-1	TRBD2	TRBJ2-1	-
CASSFEAIRQYF	TGTGCCAGCAGTTTTGAGGCTATCCGTCAGTACTTC	TRBV28	-	TRBJ2-7	-
CASSLDRLTNTGELFF	TGTGCCAGCAGCCTGGACAGGCTAACGAACACCGGGGAGCTGTTTTTT	TRBV7-9	TRBD1	TRBJ2-2	-
CASSILAGRAITNYNEQFF	TGTGCCAGTAGTATACTAGCGGGGAGGGCGATTACGAATTACAATGAGCAGTTCTTC	TRBV19	TRBD2	TRBJ2-1	-